The sequence of this TCR beta chain was determined in a study of blood T cell repertoires in COVID-19 (dated by TCRdb to about 2020). Study-level background: The collaborator samples originated in the United States, Italy and Spain and spanned the acute and convalescent phases of COVID-19. The prospective study material was composed of cDNA or gDNA derived from T cells, B-cell-depleted T cells, or PBMCs. The dataset comprised deeply sampled blood TCRbeta repertoires from subjects exposed to, actively infected with, or recovered from COVID-19. A freely available public database, intended as a resource for researchers studying the immune response to SARS-CoV-2, is where the repertoires were released. The samples were drawn from two sources: the first 160 participants of the ongoing ImmuneRACE study, and 1,200 or so subjects contributed by 6 global collaborators. The sample metadata nearly always contained a de-identified subject ID, COVID-19 status, age in years and sex. HLA class I and class II types, where available, came from metadata supplied by the sample provider rather than from assay-based typing. Study-wide conclusions, independent of this receptor: How much clinical and demographic metadata was included differed by source and by participant, and the metadata was provided uncurated.

The CDR3 runs 11 residues from the cysteine to the phenylalanine. The only DNA kept is the CDR3, 33 bases in frame from the first base. Relative to germline, V is 3 bases shorter and J is 8 bases shorter, with 7 bases between their ends. The collaborating institutions used their own protocols to collect whole blood in K2EDTA tubes. Collaborator samples were shipped for TCRbeta analysis as frozen whole blood, isolated PBMCs, or DNA extracted from either sample type. TCRbeta CDR3 regions were amplified from genomic DNA using the immunoSEQ Assay, a bias-controlled multiplex PCR. As for the authors' bioinformatics: The number of nucleated cells in each sample was estimated by amplification of reference gene primers within the assay. To quantify the absolute abundance of each unique TCRbeta CDR3 rearrangement, sequence reads were collapsed and filtered. For each sample, productive Simpson clonality was calculated as the square root of Simpson's diversity index across productive rearrangements. Entries here come from immuneACCESS through TCRdb and include only in-frame sequences with V and J called. Some clones fail to appear in such tables; in the studies checked, an unresolved V gene covers under half of the shortfall, and the cause of the remainder is unknown. V, J and clone size derive from that table, while D and trimming were established from the DNA sequence. This sample is represented by about 160,000 clones; roughly four fifths of them were singletons. Clones ranked in the top ten supply 15% of the sample.

As concerns this clone: It lacks a known antigen. The record has no base qualities; no much larger clone is one base away.

The specimen sequenced was peripheral blood. The chain links TRBV12-3 or TRBV12-4 with TRBJ1-1, and the D gene may be TRBD1, 5 bases matching. The sequence came from a human donor with acute or convalescent COVID-19. The donor label of this sample is uncertain. Here the CDR3 is given as CASSFYREAFF. The nucleotide sequence reads TGTGCCAGCAGTTTCTACAGGGAAGCTTTCTTT.